These 30 T cell receptor beta chains were sequenced from one sample in a study of cytomegalovirus exposure and HLA in healthy donors (TCRdb year 2017). Libraries were prepared through the immunoSEQ multiplex PCR assay. For the multiplex PCR, a mixture combining 60 forward primers for TCR Vbeta segments and 13 reverse primers for TCR Jbeta segments was used. The source is immuneACCESS, and TCRdb retained only in-frame sequences with V and J called. Part of the clones is not carried over; for the studies checked, unresolved V genes explain less than half of this, and the remainder is unexplained. This sample holds 200,000 to 250,000 clones; approximately 90% were observed only once. Jointly, the top ten make up around 1% of the sample. Sequenced input: PBMCs. The receptors come from a woman between 18 and 30 years old in good health and CMV-seronegative.

The chain links TRBV13 to TRBJ2-3; a possible D gene is TRBD1 (5 bases). The V and J ends lost 9 bases and 3 bases respectively, with 13 bases between them. CDR1 and CDR2 (germline): PRHDT, FYEKMQ (reference sequence). The CDR3 contains 13 residues. This chain's CDR3 is CASHVRGTDTQYF. CDR3 nucleotide sequence: TGTGCCAGTCACGTTAGGGGAACAGATACGCAGTATTTT.

The chain employs TRBV18 and TRBJ2-5, with D possibly matching TRBD1 (5 bases). The CDR3 has 17 residues. Germline-derived CDR1 and CDR2 are KGHSH and LQKENI. V was clipped by 1 base and J by 5 bases, with 20 bases between them. The CDR3 nucleotides are TGTGCCAGCTCACCACTTTCCGGTGACAGAGCAGGGGAGACCCAGTACTTC. This translates into CASSPLSGDRAGETQYF.

V and J are TRBV4-1 and TRBJ1-2; 8 positions agree with TRBD1. The CDR3 is 16 residues long. Trimming cost V 3 bases and J 3 bases; bases outside gene matches: 9. Looked up from germline, CDR1 is MGHRA and CDR2 is YSYEKL. As DNA, the CDR3 is TGCGCCAGCAGCCAGTACTCAGGGGGCGCGGACTATGGCTACACCTTC. Translating gives CASSQYSGGADYGYTF.

The chain joins TRBV5-5 to TRBJ1-2, with unresolved D. Trimming removed 2 bases at V and 2 bases at J, with 16 bases between. CDR3 length: 16 residues. Per germline, CDR1 SGHKS and CDR2 YYEKEE (reference sequence). The CDR3 DNA reads as TGTGCCAGCAGCTTTGGAGGTGCCCGCGGAAACTATGGCTACACCTTC. This encodes CASSFGGARGNYGYTF.

The J gene is TRBJ2-1, the V gene TRBV27, with 7 positions matching TRBD1. Germline-derived CDR1 and CDR2 are MNHEY and SMNVEV (reference sequence). V was pared by 5 bases and J by 2 bases, with 6 bases of the junction left unmatched. This CDR3 comprises 15 residues. CDR3 sequence: CASSGQALPYNEQFF. CDR3 coding DNA: TGTGCCAGCAGTGGACAGGCCTTACCCTACAATGAGCAGTTCTTC.

The rearrangement joins TRBV27 to TRBJ1-4, with unresolved D. CDR3 length equals 16 residues. With 4 bases removed from V and 5 bases from J, the gap between germline ends came to 17 bases. Germline CDR1 reads MNHEY; CDR2 reads SMNVEV (reference sequence). Written as DNA, the CDR3 is TGTGCCAGCAGTTCAACGCCGGGTCTGATGAATGAAAAACTGTTTTTT. This encodes CASSSTPGLMNEKLFF.

The chain recombines TRBV6-1 with TRBJ1-5, with D possibly TRBD1 on 5 matching bases. Trimming shortened V by 3 bases and J by 1 base, and 16 bases separated the two germline ends. Germline V gives CDR1 MNHNS, CDR2 SASEGT. The CDR3 spans 17 residues. The CDR3 is CASSDTPGIQSNQPQHF. CDR3 nucleotides: TGTGCCAGCAGTGACACCCCAGGGATACAAAGCAATCAGCCCCAGCATTTT.

V gene TRBV6-1 combines with J gene TRBJ1-5; D is uncertain. V lost 7 bases and J 2 bases, leaving 15 bases between the germline ends. Germline CDR1 and CDR2: MNHNS and SASEGT. This CDR3 comprises 15 residues. CDR3 residues: CASNDPEGRNQPQHF. The CDR3 DNA reads TGTGCCAGCAATGACCCAGAGGGTCGCAATCAGCCCCAGCATTTT.

The V and J genes are TRBV4-3 and TRBJ1-6, with D possibly matching TRBD1 (5 bases). The CDR3 contains 15 residues. Germline loops: CDR1 LGHNA, CDR2 YSLEER. V lost 4 bases, J lost 7 bases, and 14 bases lay in between. The CDR3 sequence: CASSLSQGSNSPLHF. CDR3 DNA: TGCGCCAGCAGCCTGAGTCAGGGCAGCAATTCACCCCTCCACTTT.

The V call is TRBV30, the J call TRBJ1-5, with 10 bases matching TRBD1. Germline trimming cut 2 bases from V and 0 bases from J; bases unmatched to any gene: 10. This CDR3 has 18 amino acids. CDR1 GTSNPN and CDR2 SVGIG come from the germline V gene (reference sequence). The CDR3 region is CAWSTGQGFGYSNQPQHF. DNA for the CDR3: TGTGCCTGGAGTACGGGACAGGGGTTCGGGTATAGCAATCAGCCCCAGCATTTT.

V and J are TRBV29-1 and TRBJ1-2; tentatively, D is TRBD1 (5 bases). Trimming stripped 7 bases from V and 8 bases from J, with 23 bases between. Germline V gives CDR1 SQVTM, CDR2 ANQGSEA. The CDR3 extends over 14 amino acids. The CDR3 reads CSASGGLGELGYTF. In DNA, the CDR3 is TGCAGCGCCAGTGGGGGACTGGGCGAATTGGGCTACACCTTC.

The chain has TRBV9 and TRBJ1-2, with TRBD1 matching 7 bases. V was pared by 5 bases and J by 4 bases, with 8 bases of the junction left unmatched. The CDR3 length is 14 residues. Germline-derived CDR1 and CDR2 are SGDLS and YYNGEE. This CDR3 reads CASSDRVTGYGYTF. CDR3 sequence (DNA): TGTGCCAGCAGTGACAGGGTGACGGGCTATGGCTACACCTTC. Variable domain in full (rest from reference TRBV9 and TRBJ1-2): DSGVTQTPKHLITATGQRVTLRCSPRSGDLSVYWYQQSLDQGLQFLIQYYNGEERAKGNILERFSAQQFPDLHSELNLSSLELGDSALYFCASSDRVTGYGYTFGSGTRLTVV.

The genes are TRBV25-1 and TRBJ1-2, with 10 bases fitting TRBD1. The CDR3 runs 15 residues. Germline trimming cut 4 bases from V and 2 bases from J; bases unmatched to any gene: 4. Germline CDR1 and CDR2: MGHDK and SYGVNS. CDR3: CASSARDRGNYGYTF. The CDR3 DNA follows: TGTGCCAGCAGTGCCCGGGACAGGGGAAACTATGGCTACACCTTC.

The CDR3 DNA follows: TGTGCCAGCTCACGGGACAGCCCTAGCACAGATACGCAGTATTTT. As protein: CASSRDSPSTDTQYF. The rearrangement links TRBV18 to TRBJ2-3; 7 positions match TRBD1. The CDR3 has 15 amino acids. The ends lost 4 bases at V and 0 bases at J; junction bases unmatched: 4. In germline, CDR1 is KGHSH, CDR2 LQKENI.

CDR3 protein: CASSSGLAGNEQFF. The CDR3 DNA follows: TGTGCCAGCAGTTCCGGACTAGCGGGAAATGAGCAGTTCTTC. The chain carries TRBV27 and TRBJ2-1; 12 bases are a match to TRBD2. This CDR3 region has 14 residues. With V trimmed by 4 bases and J by 7 bases, 2 bases remained unmatched. The germline gives CDR1 MNHEY, CDR2 SMNVEV (reference sequence).

In this sample, this clone turned up once. The chain's CDR3 is CASSLGRLFDTGELFF. The CDR3 nucleotides read TGCGCCAGCAGCTTGGGCAGGCTGTTCGACACCGGGGAGCTGTTTTTT. V gene TRBV5-1 combines with J gene TRBJ2-2; D remains ambiguous. V shed 0 bases and J shed 3 bases, with 12 bases lying between them. The germline gives CDR1 SGHRS, CDR2 YFSETQ. The CDR3 covers 16 residues.

This CDR3 reads CASSFGASPLHF. The CDR3 bases are TGTGCCAGCAGCTTTGGGGCTTCACCCCTCCACTTT. This chain joins TRBV13 and TRBJ1-6, with D perhaps matching TRBD1 (5 bases). The V gene lost 3 bases and the J gene lost 9 bases, with 6 bases spanning the gap. CDR3 length: 12 residues. Germline loops: CDR1 PRHDT, CDR2 FYEKMQ (reference sequence).

The chain recombines TRBV4-1 with TRBJ1-2; TRBD1 aligns across 7 bases. The CDR3 is made up of 14 amino acids. CDR1 is MGHRA and CDR2 is YSYEKL in the germline V gene. V gave up 6 bases and J gave up 5 bases; unmatched junction bases: 9. Here the CDR3 reads CASRPTGTEYGYTF. Written as DNA, the CDR3 is TGCGCCAGCAGACCCACCGGGACAGAATATGGCTACACCTTC.

This chain joins TRBV6-5 and TRBJ2-2; D gene unclear. Between the trimmed V and J ends, which lost 5 bases and 9 bases, there was a span of 7 bases. Germline V gene data show CDR1 as MNHEY and CDR2 as SVGAGI. The CDR3 covers 11 residues. The CDR3 loop reads CASSNQWELFF. CDR3 coding DNA: TGTGCCAGCAGTAACCAGTGGGAGCTGTTTTTT.

CDR3 amino acids: CASSTQQGAPGYGYTF. CDR3 nucleotide sequence: TGCGCCAGCAGCACCCAACAGGGCGCCCCTGGGTATGGCTACACCTTC. V and J are TRBV5-1 and TRBJ1-2; D is possibly TRBD1 (6 bases). The germline V and J ends were trimmed by 4 bases and 5 bases, with 21 bases remaining between them. The germline V gene encodes CDR1 SGHRS and CDR2 YFSETQ. The CDR3 consists of 16 residues. The entire variable domain, with the rest obtained from reference TRBV5-1 and TRBJ1-2, is as follows: KAGVTQTPRYLIKTRGQQVTLSCSPISGHRSVSWYQQTPGQGLQFLFEYFSETQRNKGNFPGRFSGRQFSNSRSEMNVSTLELGDSALYLCASSTQQGAPGYGYTFGSGTRLTVV.

In this sample, this clone turned up a few times. The chain employs TRBV5-8 and TRBJ1-1, with a tentative D call TRBD1 (5 bases). V was shortened by 4 bases and J by 1 base, with 17 bases between the two germline ends. Germline-derived CDR1 and CDR2 are SGHTS and YDEGEE. CDR3 length: 16 residues. Here the CDR3 reads CASSTEYVGANTEAFF. The CDR3 coding sequence is TGTGCCAGCAGCACCGAATACGTAGGGGCGAACACTGAAGCTTTCTTT.

The chain links TRBV7-8 to TRBJ2-1; D unresolved. V was shortened by 8 bases and J by 8 bases, with 16 bases between the two germline ends. Germline assignment: CDR1 SGHVS and CDR2 FQNEAQ. There are 13 residues in the CDR3. The CDR3 loop reads CASLNLPTHEQFF. In DNA form, the CDR3 reads TGTGCCAGCCTAAACCTACCGACTCATGAGCAGTTCTTC.

The chain uses TRBV11-3 and TRBJ1-2, with D possibly TRBD1 on 5 matching bases. The germline V gene encodes CDR1 SGHNT and CDR2 YENEEA. The CDR3 runs to 12 residues. The germline V and J ends were trimmed by 5 bases and 4 bases, with 8 bases remaining between them. The CDR3 nucleotides are TGTGCCAGCAGCCGGGACTCCTATGGCTACACCTTC. It is translated as CASSRDSYGYTF.

J is TRBJ1-3 and V is TRBV29-1; D possibly corresponds to TRBD1 (5 bases). Germline V lookup: CDR1 SQVTM, CDR2 ANQGSEA. CDR3 length: 14 residues. V was cut by 6 bases and J by 0 bases, with 12 bases left in between. CDR3 sequence (DNA): TGCAGCGTACAAGTGGACACCTCTGGAAACACCATATATTTT. It codes for CSVQVDTSGNTIYF.

This sequence joins TRBV9 and TRBJ2-5; the D gene is possibly TRBD2 (5 bases). This CDR3 region has 14 residues. Germline CDR1 reads SGDLS; CDR2 reads YYNGEE. V was cut by 2 bases and J by 5 bases, with 13 bases left in between. As DNA, the CDR3 is TGTGCCAGCAGCGTTGGCGGGTGGGAGGAGACCCAGTACTTC. It yields the protein CASSVGGWEETQYF.

This chain connects TRBV19 to TRBJ2-7, with D unclear. CDR1 and CDR2 from the germline V gene are LNHDA and SQIVND (reference sequence). The CDR3 sequence is 13 residues long. V was clipped by 11 bases and J by 1 base, with 15 bases between them. The CDR3 DNA sequence: TGTGCCGGAGCGACCGGCGCATCCTACGAGCAGTACTTC. This sequence encodes CAGATGASYEQYF. Based on the CDR3 plus reference TRBV19 and TRBJ2-7, the full variable domain is DGGITQSPKYLFRKEGQNVTLSCEQNLNHDAMYWYRQDPGQGLRLIYYSQIVNDFQKGDIAEGYSVSREKKESFPLTVTSAQKNPTAFYLCAGATGASYEQYFGPGTRLTVT.

The V call is TRBV27, the J call TRBJ1-5; D is perhaps TRBD1 (5 bases). The V end was cut by 8 bases, the J end by 7 bases, with 18 bases between. CDR3 length: 14 amino acids. Germline CDR1 reads MNHEY; CDR2 reads SMNVEV (reference sequence). The CDR3 DNA follows: TGTGCCAGCGGATCGACAGCTTGGGAACAGCCCCAGCATTTT. Translating it yields CASGSTAWEQPQHF.

V gene TRBV5-6 combines with J gene TRBJ2-7, with D possibly TRBD1 on 6 matching bases. This CDR3 has 13 amino acids. Looked up from germline, CDR1 is SGHDT and CDR2 is YYEEEE. V lost 3 bases and J 3 bases, leaving 10 bases between the germline ends. The CDR3 sequence is CASSSKDSYEQYF. The CDR3, as DNA: TGTGCCAGCAGCTCCAAGGACAGCTACGAGCAGTACTTC.

This chain joins TRBV29-1 and TRBJ1-1; 10 bases agree with TRBD1. Germline CDR1 SQVTM, CDR2 ANQGSEA. The CDR3 consists of 13 residues. V shed 7 bases, J shed 6 bases, and the junction held 8 bases outside the gene matches. CDR3 protein: CSGRQGAMAEAFF. The CDR3 region has the DNA TGCAGCGGGCGACAGGGGGCTATGGCTGAAGCTTTCTTT.

The chain recombines TRBV5-1 with TRBJ2-1; 8 positions match TRBD1. CDR3 length: 14 amino acids. Trimming took 1 base from V and 7 from J; bases not matched to a gene: 4. Germline CDR1 reads SGHRS; CDR2 reads YFSETQ. The CDR3 DNA reads TGCGCCAGCAGCTTGATAGGACAGGGTAATGAGCAGTTCTTC. This encodes CASSLIGQGNEQFF. Drawing the rest from reference TRBV5-1 and TRBJ2-1, the complete variable domain is KAGVTQTPRYLIKTRGQQVTLSCSPISGHRSVSWYQQTPGQGLQFLFEYFSETQRNKGNFPGRFSGRQFSNSRSEMNVSTLELGDSALYLCASSLIGQGNEQFFGPGTRLTVL.